The present TCR beta chain was sequenced within a study of response to subunit inactivated influenza vaccine. The study's findings and limits: With each seasonal influenza vaccination, the authors suggested, few new T cells are recruited.

This clonotype has ten or more counts. Its antigen is not identified. The junction shows a germline mismatch at one end, possibly a read error. TCRdb re-called the RT-PCR reads with MiXCR, one entry per CDR3 protein. The repertoire holds more than 700,000 distinct CDR3 sequences, with roughly 20% as singletons. The CDR3 has 14 residues. Germline V gene sequence: CDR1 SGHRS, CDR2 YFSETQ. This rearrangement joins TRBV5-1 to TRBJ2-3; D possibly corresponds to TRBD2 (6 bases). This sample comprised PBMCs from blood, obtained more than 4 days after vaccination. The origin of this receptor is a man aged 50 to 60 who received an inactivated influenza vaccine. CDR3 in DNA: TGTGCCAGCAGTTTAAGCGGGAGCACAGATACGCAGTATTTT. Translated: CASSLSGSTDTQYF.